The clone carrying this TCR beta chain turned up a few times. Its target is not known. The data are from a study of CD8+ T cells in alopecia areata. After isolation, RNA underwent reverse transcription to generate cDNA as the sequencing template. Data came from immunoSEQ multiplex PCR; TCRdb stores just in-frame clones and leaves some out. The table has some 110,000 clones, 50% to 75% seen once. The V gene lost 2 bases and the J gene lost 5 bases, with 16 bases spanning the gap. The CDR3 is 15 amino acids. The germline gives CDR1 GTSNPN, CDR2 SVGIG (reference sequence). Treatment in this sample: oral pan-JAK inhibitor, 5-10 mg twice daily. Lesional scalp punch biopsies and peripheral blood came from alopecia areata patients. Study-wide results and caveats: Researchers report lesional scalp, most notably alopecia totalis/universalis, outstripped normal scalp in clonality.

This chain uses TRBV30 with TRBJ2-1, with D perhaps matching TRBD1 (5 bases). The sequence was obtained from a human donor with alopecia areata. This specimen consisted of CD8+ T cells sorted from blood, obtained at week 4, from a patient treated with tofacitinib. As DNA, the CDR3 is TGTGCCTGGAGTTCTCAGGGTAGGTTCGACAATGAGCAGTTCTTC. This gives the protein CAWSSQGRFDNEQFF. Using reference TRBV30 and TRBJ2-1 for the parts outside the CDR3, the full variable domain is SQTIHQWPATLVQPVGSPLSLECTVEGTSNPNLYWYRQAAGRGLQLLFYSVGIGQISSEVPQNLSASRPQDRQFILSSKKLLLSDSGFYLCAWSSQGRFDNEQFFGPGTRLTVL.